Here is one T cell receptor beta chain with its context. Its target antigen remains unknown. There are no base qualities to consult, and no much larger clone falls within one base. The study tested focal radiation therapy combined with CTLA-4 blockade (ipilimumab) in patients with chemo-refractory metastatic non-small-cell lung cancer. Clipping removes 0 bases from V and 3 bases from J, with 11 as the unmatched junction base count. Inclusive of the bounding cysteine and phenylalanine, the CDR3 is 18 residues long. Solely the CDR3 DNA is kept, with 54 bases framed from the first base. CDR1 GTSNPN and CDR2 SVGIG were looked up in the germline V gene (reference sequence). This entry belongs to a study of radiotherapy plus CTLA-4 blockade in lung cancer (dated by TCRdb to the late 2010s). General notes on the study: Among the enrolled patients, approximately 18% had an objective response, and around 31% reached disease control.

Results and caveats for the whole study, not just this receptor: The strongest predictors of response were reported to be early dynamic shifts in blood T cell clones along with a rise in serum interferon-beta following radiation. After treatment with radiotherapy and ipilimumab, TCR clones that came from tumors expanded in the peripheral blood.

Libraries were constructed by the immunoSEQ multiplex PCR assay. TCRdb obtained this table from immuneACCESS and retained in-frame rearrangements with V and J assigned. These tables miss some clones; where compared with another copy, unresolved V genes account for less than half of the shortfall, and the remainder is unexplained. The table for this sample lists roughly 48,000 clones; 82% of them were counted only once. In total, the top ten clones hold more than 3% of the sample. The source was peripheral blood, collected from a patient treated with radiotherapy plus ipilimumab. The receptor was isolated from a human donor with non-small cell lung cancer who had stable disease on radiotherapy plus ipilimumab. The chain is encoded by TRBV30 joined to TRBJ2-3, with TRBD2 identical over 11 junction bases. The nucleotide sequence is TGTGCCTGGAGTGTACCGCGGCTAGCGGGAGGCAAAACAGATACGCAGTATTTT. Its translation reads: CAWSVPRLAGGKTDTQYF.